The sequence of this T cell receptor beta chain was determined in a study of persistence of HIV-infected CD4 T cells. The germline gives CDR1 SGHRS, CDR2 YFSETQ. The CDR3 has 16 residues. V gave up 4 bases and J gave up 0 bases, with 13 bases separating them. Cells were stimulated with CMV-infected fibroblast lysates at around 9.1 ug/mL. Sorted nonresponding memory CD4+ T cells were CD40L-negative, CD69-negative, CD45RO-high. Sequencing used immunoSEQ version 4 in survey mode. Only in-frame clones appear in the TCRdb table, and some are missing; sequencing was by immunoSEQ multiplex PCR. The sample shows 25,000 to 35,000 clones, 78% of them seen only once. This clone is categorized as medium-sized. The antigen remains undetermined.

The rearrangement links TRBV5-1 to TRBJ2-2, with D possibly being TRBD1 or TRBD2 (5 bases each). This clonotype originated in an adult woman with HIV who was CMV-seropositive. The sample was CD4+ T cells sorted from PBMCs after roughly 18-hour stimulation, taken from a patient who received antiretroviral therapy. The CDR3 DNA follows: TGCGCCAGCAGCCGGGCAGGGAGAACGAACACCGGGGAGCTGTTTTTT. Residues: CASSRAGRTNTGELFF.